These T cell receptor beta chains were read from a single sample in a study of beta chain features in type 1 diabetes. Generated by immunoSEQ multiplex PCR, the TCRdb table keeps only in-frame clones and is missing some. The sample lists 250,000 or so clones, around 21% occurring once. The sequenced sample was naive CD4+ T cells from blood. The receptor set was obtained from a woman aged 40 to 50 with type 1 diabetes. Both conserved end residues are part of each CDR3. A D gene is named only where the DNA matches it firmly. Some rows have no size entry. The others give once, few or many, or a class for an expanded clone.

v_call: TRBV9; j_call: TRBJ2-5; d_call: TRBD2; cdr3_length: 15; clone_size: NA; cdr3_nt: TGTGCCAGCAGCGTGGCCCCGTTAGCGGGAGAGACCCAGTACTTC; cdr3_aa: CASSVAPLAGETQYF
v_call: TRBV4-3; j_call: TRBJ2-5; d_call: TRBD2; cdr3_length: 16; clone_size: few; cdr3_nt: TGCGCCAGCAGCCAGGTTCTAGCGGGGGGGCCGCAGACCCAGTACTTC; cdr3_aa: CASSQVLAGGPQTQYF
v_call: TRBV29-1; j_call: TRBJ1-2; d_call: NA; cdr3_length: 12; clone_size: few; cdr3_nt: TGCAGCGTTGAGGGAGGGCCCTATGGCTACACCTTC; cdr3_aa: CSVEGGPYGYTF
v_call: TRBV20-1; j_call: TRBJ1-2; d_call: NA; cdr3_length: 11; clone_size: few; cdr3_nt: TGCAGTGCTAGAGATCGGGGTGGCTACACCTTC; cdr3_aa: CSARDRGGYTF
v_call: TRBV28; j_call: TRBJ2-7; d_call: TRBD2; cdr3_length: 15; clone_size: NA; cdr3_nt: TGTGCCAGCAGTTTATCGACTAGCGGGAGTTACGAGCAGTACTTC; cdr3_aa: CASSLSTSGSYEQYF
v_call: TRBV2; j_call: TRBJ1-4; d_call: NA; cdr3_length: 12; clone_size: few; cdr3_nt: TGTGCCAGCGGCTACAGGATTGAAAAACTGTTTTTT; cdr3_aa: CASGYRIEKLFF
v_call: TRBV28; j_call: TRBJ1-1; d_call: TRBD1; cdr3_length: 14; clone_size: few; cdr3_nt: TGTGCCAGCACCTCGGGACAGGGTGTAAATGAAGCTTTCTTT; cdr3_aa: CASTSGQGVNEAFF
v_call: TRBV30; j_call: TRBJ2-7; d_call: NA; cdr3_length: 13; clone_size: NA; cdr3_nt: TGTGCCCTCGGGGTCCTCGGACCCTACGAGCAGTACTTC; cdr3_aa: CALGVLGPYEQYF
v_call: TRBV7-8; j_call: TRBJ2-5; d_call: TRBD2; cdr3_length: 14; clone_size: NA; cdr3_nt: TGTGCCAGCAGCTTGGGACTAATCAGATCGACCCAGTACTTC; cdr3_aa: CASSLGLIRSTQYF
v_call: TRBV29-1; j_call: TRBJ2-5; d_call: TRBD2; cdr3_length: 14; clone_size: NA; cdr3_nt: TGCAGCGCCCAGGAGAGCGGGAGGGCAGAGACCCAGTACTTC; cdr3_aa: CSAQESGRAETQYF
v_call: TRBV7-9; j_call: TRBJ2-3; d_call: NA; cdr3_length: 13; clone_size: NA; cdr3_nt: TGTGCCAGCAGCTTATACCAGACAGATACGCAGTATTTT; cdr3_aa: CASSLYQTDTQYF
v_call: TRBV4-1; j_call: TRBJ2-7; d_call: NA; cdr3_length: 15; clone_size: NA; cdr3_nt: TGCGCCAGCAGCCAAGAGGTACGAGTTCAGGACGAGCAGTACTTC; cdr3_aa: CASSQEVRVQDEQYF
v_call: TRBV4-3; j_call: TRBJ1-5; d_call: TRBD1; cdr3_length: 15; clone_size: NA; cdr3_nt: TGCGCCAGCAGCCAAGAGGCCAGGGGGTATCAGCCCCAGCATTTT; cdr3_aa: CASSQEARGYQPQHF
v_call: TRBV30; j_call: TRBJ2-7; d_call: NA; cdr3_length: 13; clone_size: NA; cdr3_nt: TGTGCCTGGTCGGCGGGCAGCCTCTACGAGCAGTACTTC; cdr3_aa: CAWSAGSLYEQYF
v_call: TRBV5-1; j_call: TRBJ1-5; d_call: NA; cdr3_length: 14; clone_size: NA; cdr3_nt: TGCGCCAGCAGTGAGGGCCCAACCCGCCAGCCCCAGCATTTT; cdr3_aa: CASSEGPTRQPQHF
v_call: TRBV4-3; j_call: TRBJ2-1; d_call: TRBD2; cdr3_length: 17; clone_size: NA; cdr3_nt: TGCGCCAGCAGCCATTCCCTGCGGACTAGCGGGTACAATGAGCAGTTCTTC; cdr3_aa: CASSHSLRTSGYNEQFF
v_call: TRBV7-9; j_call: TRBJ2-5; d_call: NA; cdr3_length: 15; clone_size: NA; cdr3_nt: TGTGCCAGCAGCTTAGGGGCGGTGGGAGTGGAGACCCAGTACTTC; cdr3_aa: CASSLGAVGVETQYF
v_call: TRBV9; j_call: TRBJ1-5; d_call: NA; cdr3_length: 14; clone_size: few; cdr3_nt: TGTGCCAGCAGCGCCGAGGGAGGGGATCAGCCCCAGCATTTT; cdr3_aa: CASSAEGGDQPQHF
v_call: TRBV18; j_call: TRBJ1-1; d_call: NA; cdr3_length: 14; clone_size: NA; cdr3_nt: TGTGCCAGCTCACAGCAGGCCCAGGACACTGAAGCTTTCTTT; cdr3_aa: CASSQQAQDTEAFF
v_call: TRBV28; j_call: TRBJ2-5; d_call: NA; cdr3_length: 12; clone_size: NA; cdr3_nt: TGTGCCAGCGAGGCAGGGAGGCAGACCCAGTACTTC; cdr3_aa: CASEAGRQTQYF
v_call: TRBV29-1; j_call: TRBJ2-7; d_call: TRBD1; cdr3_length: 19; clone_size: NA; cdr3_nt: TGCAGCGTTGAAGATGGGGTGTACAGGGGGAATCGACAGGCCTACGAGCAGTACTTC; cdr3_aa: CSVEDGVYRGNRQAYEQYF
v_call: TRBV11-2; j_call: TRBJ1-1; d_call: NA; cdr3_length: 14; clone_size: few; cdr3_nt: TGTGCCAGCAGCTTCGACAGGACGAACACTGAAGCTTTCTTT; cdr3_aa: CASSFDRTNTEAFF
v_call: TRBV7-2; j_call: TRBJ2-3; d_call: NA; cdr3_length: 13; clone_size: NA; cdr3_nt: TGTGCCAGCAGCTTACCCTCCCCGGATACGCAGTATTTT; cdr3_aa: CASSLPSPDTQYF
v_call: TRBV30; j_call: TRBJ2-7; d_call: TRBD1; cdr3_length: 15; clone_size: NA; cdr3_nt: TGTGCCTGGAGTGTACCCGGGACAGTCCTCTTCGAGCAGTACTTC; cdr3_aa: CAWSVPGTVLFEQYF
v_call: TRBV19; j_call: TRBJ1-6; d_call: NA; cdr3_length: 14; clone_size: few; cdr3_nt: TGTGCCAGTAATCCCGACAGCAGTAATTCACCCCTCCACTTT; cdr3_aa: CASNPDSSNSPLHF
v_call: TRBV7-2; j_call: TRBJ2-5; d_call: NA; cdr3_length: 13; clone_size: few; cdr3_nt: TGTGCCAGCAGCTCAGGACAGCAAGAGACCCAGTACTTC; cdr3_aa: CASSSGQQETQYF
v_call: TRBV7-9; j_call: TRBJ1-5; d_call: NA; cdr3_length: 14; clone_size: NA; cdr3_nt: TGTGCCAGCAGCCTCGGGACAAAGAATCAGCCCCAGCATTTT; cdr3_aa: CASSLGTKNQPQHF
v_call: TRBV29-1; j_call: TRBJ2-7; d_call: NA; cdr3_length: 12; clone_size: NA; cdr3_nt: TGCAGCGCAGCCACAGGGTCCTACGAGCAGTACTTC; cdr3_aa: CSAATGSYEQYF
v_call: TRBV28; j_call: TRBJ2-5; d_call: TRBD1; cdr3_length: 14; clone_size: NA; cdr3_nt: TGTGCCAGCAGCCCTCCACAGGGGTACGAGACCCAGTACTTC; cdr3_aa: CASSPPQGYETQYF
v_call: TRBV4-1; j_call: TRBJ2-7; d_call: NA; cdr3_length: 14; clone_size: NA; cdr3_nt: TGCGCCAGCAGCCTACAGGGTCTGGCGTACGAGCAGTACTTC; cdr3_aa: CASSLQGLAYEQYF
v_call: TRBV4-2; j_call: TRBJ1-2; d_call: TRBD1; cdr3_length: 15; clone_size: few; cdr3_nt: TGTGCCAGCAGCCAAGCCGGGACAGAGCTCTATGGCTACACCTTC; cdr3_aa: CASSQAGTELYGYTF
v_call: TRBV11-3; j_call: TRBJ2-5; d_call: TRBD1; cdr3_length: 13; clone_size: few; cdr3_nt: TGTGCCAGCAGCCCCGGGACAGAGGAGACCCAGTACTTC; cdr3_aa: CASSPGTEETQYF
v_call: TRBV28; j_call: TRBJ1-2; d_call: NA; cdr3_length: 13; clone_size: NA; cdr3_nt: TGTGCCTGCACGACGGGGACTAACTATGGCTACACCTTC; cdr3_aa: CACTTGTNYGYTF
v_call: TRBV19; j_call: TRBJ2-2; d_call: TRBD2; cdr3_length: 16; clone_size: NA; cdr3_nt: TGTGCCAGTAGGGCTAGCGGGAGCGTTGACACCGGGGAGCTGTTTTTT; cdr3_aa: CASRASGSVDTGELFF
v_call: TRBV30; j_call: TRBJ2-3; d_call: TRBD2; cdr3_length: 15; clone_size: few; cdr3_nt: TGTGCCTGGACTCGGACTAGCGGGAGCGCAGATACGCAGTATTTT; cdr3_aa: CAWTRTSGSADTQYF
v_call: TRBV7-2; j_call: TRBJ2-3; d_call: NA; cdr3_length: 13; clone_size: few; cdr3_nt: TGTGCCAGCAGTTTTACAGTCGCAGATACGCAGTATTTT; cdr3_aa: CASSFTVADTQYF
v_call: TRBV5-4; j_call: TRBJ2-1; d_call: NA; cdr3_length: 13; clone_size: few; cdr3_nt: TGTGCCAGCAGCTTGATTGGGGAGGGGGGGCAGTTCTTC; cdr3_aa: CASSLIGEGGQFF
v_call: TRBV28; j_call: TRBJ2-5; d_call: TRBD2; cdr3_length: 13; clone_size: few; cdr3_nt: TGTGCCAGTCTCGCGGGAGGCGCTGAGACCCAGTACTTC; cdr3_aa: CASLAGGAETQYF
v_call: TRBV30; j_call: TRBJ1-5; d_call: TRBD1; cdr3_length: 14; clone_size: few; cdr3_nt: TGTGCCTGGAGTGTTGGCAGGGGGGATCAGCCCCAGCATTTT; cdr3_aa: CAWSVGRGDQPQHF
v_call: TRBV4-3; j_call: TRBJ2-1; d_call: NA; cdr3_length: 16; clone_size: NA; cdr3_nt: TGCGCCAGCAGCCAAGATATAGCGGTGACCTACAATGAGCAGTTCTTC; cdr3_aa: CASSQDIAVTYNEQFF
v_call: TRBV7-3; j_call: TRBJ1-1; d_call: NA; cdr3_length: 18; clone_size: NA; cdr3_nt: TGTGCCAGCAGCCCTACTCCACGGGGGTCAGGGCGGAACACTGAAGCTTTCTTT; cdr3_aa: CASSPTPRGSGRNTEAFF
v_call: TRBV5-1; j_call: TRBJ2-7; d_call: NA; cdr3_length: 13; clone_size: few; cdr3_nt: TGCGCCAGCAGCTTTCAAGGGGATTACGAGCAGTACTTC; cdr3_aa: CASSFQGDYEQYF
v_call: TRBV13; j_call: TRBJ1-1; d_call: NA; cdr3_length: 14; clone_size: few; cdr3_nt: TGTGCCAGCAGCCCCGGACTGAGGAACACTGAAGCTTTCTTT; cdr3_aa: CASSPGLRNTEAFF
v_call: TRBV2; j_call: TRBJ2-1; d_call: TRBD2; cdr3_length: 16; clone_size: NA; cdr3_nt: TGTGCCAGCAGTGTCGGGGGACTAGCGAACATCAATGAGCAGTTCTTC; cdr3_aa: CASSVGGLANINEQFF
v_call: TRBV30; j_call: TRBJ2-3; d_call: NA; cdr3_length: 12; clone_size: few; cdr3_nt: TGTGCCTGGGCGGGAAACACAGATACGCAGTATTTT; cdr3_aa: CAWAGNTDTQYF
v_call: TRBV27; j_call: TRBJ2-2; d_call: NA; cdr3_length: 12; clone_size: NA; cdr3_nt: TGTGCCAGCAGTTTAGGCGGCGGGGAGCTGTTTTTT; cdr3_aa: CASSLGGGELFF
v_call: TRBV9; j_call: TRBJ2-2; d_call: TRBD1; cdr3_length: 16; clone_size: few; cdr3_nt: TGTGCCAGCAGCGTAGGGGGGACAGGGAACACCGGGGAGCTGTTTTTT; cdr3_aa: CASSVGGTGNTGELFF
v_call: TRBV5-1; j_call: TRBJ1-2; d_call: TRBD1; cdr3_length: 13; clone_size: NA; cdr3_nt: TGCGCCAGCAGCCTATCGACAGGGGATGGCTACACCTTC; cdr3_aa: CASSLSTGDGYTF
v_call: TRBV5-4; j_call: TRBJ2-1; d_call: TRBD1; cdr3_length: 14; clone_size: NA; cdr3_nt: TGTGCCAGCAGCTCTCGGACAGGGAACAATGAGCAGTTCTTC; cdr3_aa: CASSSRTGNNEQFF
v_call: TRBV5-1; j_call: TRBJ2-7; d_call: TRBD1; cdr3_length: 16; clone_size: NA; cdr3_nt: TGCGCCAGCAGCTTGGCCCTAACAGGGGAGCTGTACGAGCAGTACTTC; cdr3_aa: CASSLALTGELYEQYF
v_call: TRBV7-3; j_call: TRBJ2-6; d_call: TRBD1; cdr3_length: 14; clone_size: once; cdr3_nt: TGTGCCAGTCAAGGGACAGGCGGGGCCAACGTCCTGACTTTC; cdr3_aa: CASQGTGGANVLTF
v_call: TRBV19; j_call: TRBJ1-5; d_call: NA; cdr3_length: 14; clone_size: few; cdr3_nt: TGTGCCAGTAGTACCCCGGACAGAGATCAGCCCCAGCATTTT; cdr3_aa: CASSTPDRDQPQHF
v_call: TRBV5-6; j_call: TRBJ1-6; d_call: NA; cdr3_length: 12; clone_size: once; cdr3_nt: TGTGCCAGCAGCTTGTTAGATTCACCCCTCCACTTT; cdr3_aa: CASSLLDSPLHF
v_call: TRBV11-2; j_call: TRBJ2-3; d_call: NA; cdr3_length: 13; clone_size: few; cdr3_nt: TGTGCCAGCAGCTTGGCGGGGACAGATACGCAGTATTTT; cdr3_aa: CASSLAGTDTQYF
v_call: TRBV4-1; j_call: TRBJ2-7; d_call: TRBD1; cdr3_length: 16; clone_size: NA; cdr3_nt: TGCGCCAGCAGCCAAGGGGCCGGGACAGGTCTTTACGAGCAGTACTTC; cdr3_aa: CASSQGAGTGLYEQYF
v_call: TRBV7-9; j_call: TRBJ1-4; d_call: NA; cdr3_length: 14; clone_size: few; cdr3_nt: TGTGCCAGCAGTACGGGACTCAGGATTGAAAAACTGTTTTTT; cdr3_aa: CASSTGLRIEKLFF
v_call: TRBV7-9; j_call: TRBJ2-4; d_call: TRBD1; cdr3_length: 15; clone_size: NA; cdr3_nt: TGTGCCAGCAGCCAACGGGGACAGGTGTGGAACATTCAGTACTTC; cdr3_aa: CASSQRGQVWNIQYF
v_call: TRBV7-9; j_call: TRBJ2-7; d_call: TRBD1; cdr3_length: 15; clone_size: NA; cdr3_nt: TGTGCCAGCAGCCCCTGGACAGGGGGCGAAAACGAGCAGTACTTC; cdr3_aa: CASSPWTGGENEQYF
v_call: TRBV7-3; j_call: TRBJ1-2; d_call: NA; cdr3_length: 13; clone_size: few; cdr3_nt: TGTGCCAGCAGCCTAGATAGTGTCTATGGCTACACCTTC; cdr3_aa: CASSLDSVYGYTF
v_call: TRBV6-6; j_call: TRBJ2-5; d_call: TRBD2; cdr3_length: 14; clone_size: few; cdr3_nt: TGTGCCACCAACGGGCGGGAGTCCCAAGAGACCCAGTACTTC; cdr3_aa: CATNGRESQETQYF